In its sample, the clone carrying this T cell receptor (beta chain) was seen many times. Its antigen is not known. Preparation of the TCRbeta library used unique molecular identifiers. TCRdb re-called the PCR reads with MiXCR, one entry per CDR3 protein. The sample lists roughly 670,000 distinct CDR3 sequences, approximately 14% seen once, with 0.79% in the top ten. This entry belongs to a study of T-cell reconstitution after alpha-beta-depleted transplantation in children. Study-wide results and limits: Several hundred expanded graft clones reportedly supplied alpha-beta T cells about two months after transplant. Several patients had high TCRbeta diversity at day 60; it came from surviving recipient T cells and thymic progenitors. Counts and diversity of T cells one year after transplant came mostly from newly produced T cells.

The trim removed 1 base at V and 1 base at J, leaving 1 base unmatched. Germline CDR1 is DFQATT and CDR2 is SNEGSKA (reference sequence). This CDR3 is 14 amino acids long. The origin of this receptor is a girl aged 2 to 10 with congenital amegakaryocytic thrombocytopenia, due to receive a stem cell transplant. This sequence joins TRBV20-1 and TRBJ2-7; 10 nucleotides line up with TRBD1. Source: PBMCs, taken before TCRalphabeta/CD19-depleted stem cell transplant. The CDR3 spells CSARGDRGSYEQYF. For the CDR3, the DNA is TGCAGTGCTAGAGGGGACAGGGGATCCTACGAGCAGTACTTC.